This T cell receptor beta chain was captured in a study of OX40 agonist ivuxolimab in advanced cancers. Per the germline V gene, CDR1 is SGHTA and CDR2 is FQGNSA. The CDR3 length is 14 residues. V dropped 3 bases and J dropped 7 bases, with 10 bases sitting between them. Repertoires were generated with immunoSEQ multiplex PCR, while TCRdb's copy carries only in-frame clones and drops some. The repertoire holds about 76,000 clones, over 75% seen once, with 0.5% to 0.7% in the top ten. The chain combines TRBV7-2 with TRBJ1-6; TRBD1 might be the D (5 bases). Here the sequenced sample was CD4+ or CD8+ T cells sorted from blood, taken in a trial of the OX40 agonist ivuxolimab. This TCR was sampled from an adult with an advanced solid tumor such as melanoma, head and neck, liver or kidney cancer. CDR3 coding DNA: TGTGCCAGCAGCTTCCAGGGAAGGAATTCACCCCTCCACTTT. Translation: CASSFQGRNSPLHF.